Listed here are 10 T cell receptor beta chains from one sample, sequenced in a study of shared T cell receptors in the human thymus (dated by TCRdb to the early 2020s). Libraries were prepared through the immunoSEQ multiplex PCR assay. TCRdb provides this immuneACCESS table in a form limited to in-frame rearrangements. Some clones are lacking; in checked studies, under half of them reflect an unresolved V gene, and why the rest are absent is not known. This sample holds hundreds of thousands of clones; more than 85% were observed only once. The ten largest clones capture around 0.018% of the sample. The sample taken for sequencing was thymocytes. These receptor sequences come from a human donor.

The rearrangement links TRBV5-1 to TRBJ2-1; TRBD2 matches 13 bases. J gave up 5 bases and V 3 bases, and 5 bases lay outside the gene matches. Germline lookup yields CDR1 SGHRS and CDR2 YFSETQ. The CDR3 covers 16 residues. The CDR3 coding sequence is TGCGCCAGCAGCTGGCGGACTAGCGGGAGTAACAATGAGCAGTTCTTC. It encodes CASSWRTSGSNNEQFF.

The genes are TRBV4-2 and TRBJ2-2, with 9 bases lining up with TRBD1. Germline CDR1 is LGHNA and CDR2 is YNFKEQ. Trimming removed 4 bases from V and 6 bases from J; junction bases left unmatched: 12. The CDR3 loop spans 17 amino acids. CDR3 residues: CASSPGVGQGLSGELFF. The CDR3, as DNA: TGTGCCAGCAGCCCGGGGGTGGGACAGGGTCTTTCCGGGGAGCTGTTTTTT.

Only a few counts were recorded for this clone. This chain joins TRBV5-5 and TRBJ2-2; 10 bases align to TRBD2. The junction had 12 bases not matched to a gene; V was cut back by 0 bases and J by 7 bases. The CDR3 consists of 18 residues. Germline V lookup: CDR1 SGHKS, CDR2 YYEKEE (reference sequence). CDR3 DNA: TGTGCCAGCAGCTTGGGGCTAGCGGGAGTTCGACTGAGCGGGGAGCTGTTTTTT. Protein product: CASSLGLAGVRLSGELFF.

The chain uses TRBV12-5 and TRBJ2-1, with TRBD2 matching over 16 bases. CDR3 size: 19 residues. V lost 7 bases and J lost 0; bases outside the gene matches: 9. Germline CDR1 is LGHNT and CDR2 is FRNRAP. This CDR3 reads CASASGTSGRGDSYNEQFF. The CDR3 region has the DNA TGTGCTAGTGCCTCCGGGACTAGCGGGAGGGGAGACTCCTACAATGAGCAGTTCTTC.

The V gene is TRBV11-1, the J gene TRBJ1-3, with a weak D call TRBD1 (6 bases). The germline V gene has CDR1 SGHAT and CDR2 FQDESV (reference sequence). The V gene lost 5 bases and the J gene lost 0 bases, with 14 bases spanning the gap. This CDR3 comprises 16 residues. In nucleotides, the CDR3 is TGTGCCAGCAGCGACCTTCCAGGGGCCTCTGGAAACACCATATATTTT. Translated, it gives CASSDLPGASGNTIYF. Based on the CDR3 plus reference TRBV11-1 and TRBJ1-3, the full variable domain is EAEVAQSPRYKITEKSQAVAFWCDPISGHATLYWYRQILGQGPELLVQFQDESVVDDSQLPKDRFSAERLKGVDSTLKIQPAELGDSAMYLCASSDLPGASGNTIYFGEGSWLTVV.

V and J are TRBV11-3 and TRBJ2-1; D ambiguous. CDR1 SGHNT and CDR2 YENEEA come from the germline V gene. This CDR3 spans 13 amino acids. Deletions cut 5 bases from V and 4 bases from J, with 9 bases between. CDR3 DNA sequence: TGTGCCAGCAGCGTCTACGATTACAATGAGCAGTTCTTC. Residues: CASSVYDYNEQFF.

The genes are TRBV25-1 and TRBJ2-3; 11 bases are a match to TRBD2. CDR1 MGHDK and CDR2 SYGVNS come from the germline V gene. CDR3 size: 15 residues. J gave up 7 bases and V 9 bases, and 12 bases lay outside the gene matches. The DNA for the CDR3 is TGTGCCAGTTCTAGCGGGAGGAAATCGGGGTATACGCAGTATTTT. Translated, it gives CASSSGRKSGYTQYF.

The chain has TRBV29-1 and TRBJ2-1; 7 bases align to TRBD1. The CDR3 sequence is 14 residues long. Germline V CDR1 and CDR2: SQVTM, ANQGSEA. The V and J ends lost 5 bases and 0 bases, in that order; junction bases with no gene match: 4. The CDR3, as DNA: TGCAGCGTTCTAGGGGGCCCCTCCTACAATGAGCAGTTCTTC. Translated: CSVLGGPSYNEQFF.

This rearrangement joins TRBV5-1 to TRBJ2-7; possible D gene TRBD2, 6 bases. The CDR3 covers 15 residues. Germline CDR1 reads SGHRS; CDR2 reads YFSETQ. Trimming took off 4 bases at V and 0 bases at J, with 14 bases between the two ends. The CDR3 region has the DNA TGCGCCAGCAGCCCCTCGGGACTGCGCTCCTACGAGCAGTACTTC. Encoded protein: CASSPSGLRSYEQYF.

This chain links TRBV4-3 with TRBJ1-1, with D maybe TRBD1 (6 bases). Germline CDR1 LGHNA, CDR2 YSLEER. The CDR3 is 14 residues long. Deletions cut 4 bases from V and 1 base from J, with 10 bases between. CDR3 DNA sequence: TGCGCCAGCAGCCGGACAGCGCGGAACACTGAAGCTTTCTTT. It yields the protein CASSRTARNTEAFF.